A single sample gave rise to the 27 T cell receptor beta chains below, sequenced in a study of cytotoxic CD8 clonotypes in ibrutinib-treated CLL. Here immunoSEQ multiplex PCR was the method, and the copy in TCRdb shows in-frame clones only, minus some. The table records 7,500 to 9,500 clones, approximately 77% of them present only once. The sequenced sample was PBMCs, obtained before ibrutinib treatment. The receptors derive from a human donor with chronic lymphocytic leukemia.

As DNA, the CDR3 is TGTGCCTGGAGTGTAAATCTACCCTCGTACACTGAAGCTTTCTTT. It specifies CAWSVNLPSYTEAFF. This chain uses TRBV30 with TRBJ1-1; D is unclear. This CDR3 spans 15 amino acids. The V gene lost 0 bases and the J gene lost 3 bases, with 14 bases spanning the gap. In germline, CDR1 is GTSNPN, CDR2 SVGIG (reference sequence).

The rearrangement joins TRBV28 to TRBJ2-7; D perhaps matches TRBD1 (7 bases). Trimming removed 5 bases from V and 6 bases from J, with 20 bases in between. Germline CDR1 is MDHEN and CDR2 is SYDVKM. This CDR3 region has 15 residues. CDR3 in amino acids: CASSPRDSQGGEQYF. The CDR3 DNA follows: TGTGCCAGCAGTCCGAGGGACAGCCAGGGGGGCGAGCAGTACTTC.

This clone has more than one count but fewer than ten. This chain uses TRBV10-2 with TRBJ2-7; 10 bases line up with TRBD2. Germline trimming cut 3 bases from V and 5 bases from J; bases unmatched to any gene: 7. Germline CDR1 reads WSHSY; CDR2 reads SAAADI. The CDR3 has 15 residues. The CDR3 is CASSDPGTSVHEQYF. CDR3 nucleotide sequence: TGCGCCAGCAGTGATCCGGGGACTAGCGTACACGAGCAGTACTTC.

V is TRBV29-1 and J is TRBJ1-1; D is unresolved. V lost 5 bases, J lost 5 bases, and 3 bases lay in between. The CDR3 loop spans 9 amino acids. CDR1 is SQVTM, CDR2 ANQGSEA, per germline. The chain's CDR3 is CSVSTEAFF. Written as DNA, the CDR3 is TGCAGCGTTTCAACTGAAGCTTTCTTT. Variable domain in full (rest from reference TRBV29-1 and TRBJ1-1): SAVISQKPSRDICQRGTSLTIQCQVDSQVTMMFWYRQQPGQSLTLIATANQGSEATYESGFVIDKFPISRPNLTFSTLTVSNMSPEDSSIYLCSVSTEAFFGQGTRLTVV.

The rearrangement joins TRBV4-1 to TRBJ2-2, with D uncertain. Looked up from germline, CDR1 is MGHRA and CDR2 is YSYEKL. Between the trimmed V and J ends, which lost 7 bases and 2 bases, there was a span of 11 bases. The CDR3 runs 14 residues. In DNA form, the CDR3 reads TGCGCCAGCAAGGGTACACACAACACCGGGGAGCTGTTTTTT. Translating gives CASKGTHNTGELFF.

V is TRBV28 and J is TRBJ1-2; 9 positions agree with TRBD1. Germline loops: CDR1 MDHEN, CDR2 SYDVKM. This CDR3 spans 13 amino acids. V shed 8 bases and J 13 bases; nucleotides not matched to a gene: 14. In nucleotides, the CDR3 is TGTGCCAGCGCCTTTCAGGACAGGGGATTTCCCACCTTC. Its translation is CASAFQDRGFPTF.

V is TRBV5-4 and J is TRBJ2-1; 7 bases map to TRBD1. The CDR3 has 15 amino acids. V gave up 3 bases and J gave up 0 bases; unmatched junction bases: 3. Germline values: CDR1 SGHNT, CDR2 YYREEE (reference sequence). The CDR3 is CASSWGQSSYNEQFF. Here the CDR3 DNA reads TGTGCCAGCAGCTGGGGACAGAGCTCCTACAATGAGCAGTTCTTC.

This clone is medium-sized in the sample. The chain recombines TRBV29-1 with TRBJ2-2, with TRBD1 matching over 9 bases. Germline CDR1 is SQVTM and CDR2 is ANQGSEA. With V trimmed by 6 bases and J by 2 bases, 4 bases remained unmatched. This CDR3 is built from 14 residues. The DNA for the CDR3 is TGCAGCGTCCAAACAGGGGGCAACACCGGGGAGCTGTTTTTT. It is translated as CSVQTGGNTGELFF.

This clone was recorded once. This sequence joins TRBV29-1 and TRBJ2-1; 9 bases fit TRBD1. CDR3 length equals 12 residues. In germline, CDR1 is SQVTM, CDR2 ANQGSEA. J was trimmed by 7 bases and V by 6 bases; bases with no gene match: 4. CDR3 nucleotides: TGCAGCGTCCGGACAGGGGCGAATGAGCAGTTCTTC. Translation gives CSVRTGANEQFF.

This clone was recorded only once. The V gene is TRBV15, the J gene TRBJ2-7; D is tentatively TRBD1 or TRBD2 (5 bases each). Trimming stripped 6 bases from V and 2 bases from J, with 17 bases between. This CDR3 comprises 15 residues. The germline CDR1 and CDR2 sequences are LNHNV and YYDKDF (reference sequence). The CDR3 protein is CATSPEQGRAYEQYF. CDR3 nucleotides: TGTGCCACCAGTCCCGAGCAGGGACGCGCCTACGAGCAGTACTTC. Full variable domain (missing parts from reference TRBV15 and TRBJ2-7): DAMVIQNPRYQVTQFGKPVTLSCSQTLNHNVMYWYQQKSSQAPKLLFHYYDKDFNNEADTPDNFQSRRPNTSFCFLDIRSPGLGDTAMYLCATSPEQGRAYEQYFGPGTRLTVT.

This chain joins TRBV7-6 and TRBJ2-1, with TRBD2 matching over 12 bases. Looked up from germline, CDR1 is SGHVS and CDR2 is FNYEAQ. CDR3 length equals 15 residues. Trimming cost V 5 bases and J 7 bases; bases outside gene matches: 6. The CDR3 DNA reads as TGTGCCAGCAGCCAAACGACTAGCGGGAGAAATGAGCAGTTCTTC. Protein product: CASSQTTSGRNEQFF.

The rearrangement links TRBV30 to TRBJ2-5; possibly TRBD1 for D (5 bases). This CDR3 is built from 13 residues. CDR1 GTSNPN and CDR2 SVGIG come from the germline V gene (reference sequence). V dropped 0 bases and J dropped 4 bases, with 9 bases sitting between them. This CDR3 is CAWSVQVAETQYF. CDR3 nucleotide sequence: TGTGCCTGGAGTGTACAGGTCGCAGAGACCCAGTACTTC.

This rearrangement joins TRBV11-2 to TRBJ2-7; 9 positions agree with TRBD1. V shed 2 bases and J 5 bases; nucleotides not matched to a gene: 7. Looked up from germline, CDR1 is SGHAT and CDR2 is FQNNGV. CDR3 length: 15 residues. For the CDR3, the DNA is TGTGCCAGCAGCTTAAGAGACAGGGGGTACCACGAGCAGTACTTC. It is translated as CASSLRDRGYHEQYF.

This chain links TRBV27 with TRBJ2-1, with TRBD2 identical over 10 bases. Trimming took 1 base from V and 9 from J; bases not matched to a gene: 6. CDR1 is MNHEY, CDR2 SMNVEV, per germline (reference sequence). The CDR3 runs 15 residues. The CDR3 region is CASSLFTSGNSEQFF. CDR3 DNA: TGTGCCAGCAGTTTATTTACTAGCGGGAATTCTGAGCAGTTCTTC.

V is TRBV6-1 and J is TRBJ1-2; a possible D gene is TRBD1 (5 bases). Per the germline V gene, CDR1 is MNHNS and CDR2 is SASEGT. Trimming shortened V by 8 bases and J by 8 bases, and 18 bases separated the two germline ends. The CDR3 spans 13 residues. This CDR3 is CASRLPQGGGYTF. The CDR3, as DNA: TGTGCCAGCCGGCTCCCCCAGGGTGGGGGCTACACCTTC.

CDR3 sequence (DNA): TGTGCCAGCAGCTCAAGTCCCATGGCACTTGGCTACACCTTC. Its translation: CASSSSPMALGYTF. The gene calls are TRBV14 and TRBJ1-2, with unresolved D. Germline V gene sequence: CDR1 SGHDN, CDR2 FVKESK. The V end lost 5 bases, the J end lost 7 bases, and 17 bases lay between the germline ends. The CDR3 spans 14 residues.

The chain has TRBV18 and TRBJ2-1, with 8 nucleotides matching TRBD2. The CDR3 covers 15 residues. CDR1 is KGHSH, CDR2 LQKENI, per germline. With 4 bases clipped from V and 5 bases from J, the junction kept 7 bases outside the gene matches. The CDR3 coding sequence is TGTGCCAGCTCACGGACCCGCGGGGGGAACAATGAGCAGTTCTTC. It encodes CASSRTRGGNNEQFF.

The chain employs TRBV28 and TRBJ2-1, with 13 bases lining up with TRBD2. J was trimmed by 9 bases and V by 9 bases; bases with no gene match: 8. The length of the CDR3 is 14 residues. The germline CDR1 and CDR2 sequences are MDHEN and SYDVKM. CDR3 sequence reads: CASAGTSGILEQFF. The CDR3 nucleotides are TGTGCCAGTGCGGGGACTAGCGGGATTCTTGAGCAGTTCTTC.

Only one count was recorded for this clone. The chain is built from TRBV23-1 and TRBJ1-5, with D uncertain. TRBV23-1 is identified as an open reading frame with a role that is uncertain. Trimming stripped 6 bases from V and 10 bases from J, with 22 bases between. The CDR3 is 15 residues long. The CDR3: CASRPPRVGFRPQHF. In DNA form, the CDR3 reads TGCGCCAGCAGGCCGCCCCGGGTGGGTTTCCGACCCCAGCATTTT.

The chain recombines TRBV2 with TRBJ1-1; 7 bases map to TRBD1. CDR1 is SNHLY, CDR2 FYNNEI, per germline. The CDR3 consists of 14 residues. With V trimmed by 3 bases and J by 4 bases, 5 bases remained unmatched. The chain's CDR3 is CASSEGRGSTEAFF. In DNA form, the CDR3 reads TGTGCCAGCAGTGAGGGCAGGGGGAGCACTGAAGCTTTCTTT.

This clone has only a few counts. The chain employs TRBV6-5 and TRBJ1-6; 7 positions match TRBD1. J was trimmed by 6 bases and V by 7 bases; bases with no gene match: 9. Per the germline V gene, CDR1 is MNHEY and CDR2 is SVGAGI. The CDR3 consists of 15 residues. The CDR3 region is CASTLLGQVNSPLHF. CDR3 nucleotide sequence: TGTGCCAGCACCCTCCTTGGACAGGTTAATTCACCCCTCCACTTT.

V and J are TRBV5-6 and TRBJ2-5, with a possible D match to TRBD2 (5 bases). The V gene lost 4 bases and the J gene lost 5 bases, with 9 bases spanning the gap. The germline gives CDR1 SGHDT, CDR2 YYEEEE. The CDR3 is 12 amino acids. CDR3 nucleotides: TGTGCCAGCAGCGGAGGTTGGGAGACCCAGTACTTC. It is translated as CASSGGWETQYF.

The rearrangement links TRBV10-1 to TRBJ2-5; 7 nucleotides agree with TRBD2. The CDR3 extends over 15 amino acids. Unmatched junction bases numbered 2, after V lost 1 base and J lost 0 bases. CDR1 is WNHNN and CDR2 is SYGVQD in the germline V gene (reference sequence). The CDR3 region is CASSELAGDQETQYF. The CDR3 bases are TGCGCCAGCAGTGAGTTGGCGGGGGACCAAGAGACCCAGTACTTC.

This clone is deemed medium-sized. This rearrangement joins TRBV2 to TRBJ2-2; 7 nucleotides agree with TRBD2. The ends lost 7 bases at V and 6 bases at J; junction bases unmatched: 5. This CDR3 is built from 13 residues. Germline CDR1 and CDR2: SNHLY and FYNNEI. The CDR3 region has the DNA TGTGCCAGCACCACAAGCGGGGCCGGGGAGCTGTTTTTT. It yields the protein CASTTSGAGELFF.

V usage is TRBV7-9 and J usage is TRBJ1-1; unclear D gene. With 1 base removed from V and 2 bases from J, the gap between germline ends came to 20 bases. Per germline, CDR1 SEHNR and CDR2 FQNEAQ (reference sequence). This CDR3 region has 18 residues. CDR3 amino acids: CASSLVVGYVSLNTEAFF. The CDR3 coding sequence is TGTGCCAGCAGCTTAGTGGTCGGGTATGTCAGCCTAAACACTGAAGCTTTCTTT.

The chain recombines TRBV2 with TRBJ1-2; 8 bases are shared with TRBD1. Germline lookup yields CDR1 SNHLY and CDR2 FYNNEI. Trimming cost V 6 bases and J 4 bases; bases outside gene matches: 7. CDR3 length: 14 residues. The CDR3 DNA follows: TGTGCCAGCAGGTCCGGGACAGGAATCTATGGCTACACCTTC. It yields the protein CASRSGTGIYGYTF.

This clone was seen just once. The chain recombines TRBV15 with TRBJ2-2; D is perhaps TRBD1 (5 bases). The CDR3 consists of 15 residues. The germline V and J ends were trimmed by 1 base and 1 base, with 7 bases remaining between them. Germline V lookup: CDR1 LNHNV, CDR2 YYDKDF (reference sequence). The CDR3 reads CATSRGGQNTGELFF. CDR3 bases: TGTGCCACCAGCAGAGGTGGACAGAACACCGGGGAGCTGTTTTTT.